This T cell receptor (beta chain) was found in a study of radiation and T cells in renal cell carcinoma. Time point described: blood 2 weeks post-SBRT. The treatment: 15 Gy SBRT to primary tumor, nephrectomy 4 weeks later. Clones were read by immunoSEQ multiplex PCR, and TCRdb kept only the in-frame ones, dropping some. Here the sample spans 120,000 or so clones, more than 80% being singletons. This material consisted of blood, taken from a patient whose treatment included radiotherapy and nephrectomy. The TCR comes from a woman aged 55 to 70 with renal cell carcinoma.

CDR3 nucleotide sequence: TGTGCCACCAGCAGAGATATCAGTCTTTACGAGCAGTACTTC. Protein: CATSRDISLYEQYF. The J gene is TRBJ2-7, the V gene TRBV15, with D unclear. Deletions cut 0 bases from V and 4 bases from J, with 10 bases between. CDR1 and CDR2 (germline): LNHNV, YYDKDF (reference sequence). The CDR3 extends over 14 amino acids.